These 32 T cell receptor beta chains were all obtained from the same sample, sequenced in a study of blood T cell repertoires in COVID-19. The method was immunoSEQ multiplex PCR; TCRdb's version includes in-frame clones alone and lacks a portion of them. The top ten clones hold 0.99% of a sample with hundreds of thousands of clones, 88% of them seen once. The sample comprised peripheral blood. The receptors were gathered from a woman in her thirties or forties who had recovered from COVID-19.

The chain recombines TRBV7-2 with TRBJ2-3, with D uncertain. Trimming took off 8 bases at V and 4 bases at J, with 16 bases between the two ends. This CDR3 spans 14 amino acids. CDR1 is SGHTA and CDR2 is FQGNSA in the germline V gene. DNA of the CDR3: TGTGCCAGCCCCGCACCGCGCCGGGCAGATACGCAGTATTTT. Amino acid sequence: CASPAPRRADTQYF. The full variable domain, with the rest looked up from reference TRBV7-2 and TRBJ2-3, is GAGVSQSPSNKVTEKGKDVELRCDPISGHTALYWYRQSLGQGLEFLIYFQGNSAPDKSGLPSDRFSAERTGGSVSTLTIQRTQQEDSAVYLCASPAPRRADTQYFGPGTRLTVL.

J is TRBJ2-5 and V is TRBV5-1; 8 nucleotides align to TRBD2. The germline gives CDR1 SGHRS, CDR2 YFSETQ. The CDR3 is 16 residues long. The V segment lost 0 bases and the J segment 2 bases; nucleotides outside the gene matches: 6. DNA of the CDR3: TGCGCCAGCAGCTTGGCCCCCCTAGCGGGTCAAGAGACCCAGTACTTC. Translating it yields CASSLAPLAGQETQYF.

This chain links TRBV12-3 or TRBV12-4 with TRBJ1-6; D uncertain. This CDR3 is built from 9 residues. Between the trimmed V and J ends, which lost 7 bases and 14 bases, there was a span of 6 bases. The CDR3 loop reads CASTPALHF. CDR3 coding DNA: TGTGCCAGCACCCCGGCCCTCCACTTT.

This sequence joins TRBV19 and TRBJ2-7; TRBD1 might be the D (5 bases). Germline values: CDR1 LNHDA, CDR2 SQIVND (reference sequence). V lost 6 bases and J 0 bases, leaving 18 bases between the germline ends. The CDR3 sequence is 16 residues long. CDR3 amino acids: CASSPPAGYDSYEQYF. The CDR3 bases are TGTGCCAGTAGCCCTCCCGCAGGGTATGACTCCTACGAGCAGTACTTC.

V usage is TRBV7-6 and J usage is TRBJ2-7, with D possibly TRBD2 on 6 matching bases. Germline V gives CDR1 SGHVS, CDR2 FNYEAQ. Trimming stripped 1 base from V and 0 bases from J, with 10 bases between. CDR3 length equals 15 residues. The CDR3 region has the DNA TGTGCCAGCAGCTTAGGGGGCGGGACCTCCTACGAGCAGTACTTC. Translation gives CASSLGGGTSYEQYF.

The V and J genes are TRBV6-5 and TRBJ1-1, with a weak D call TRBD1 (6 bases). Between the trimmed V and J ends, which lost 2 bases and 3 bases, there was a span of 7 bases. Germline CDR1 reads MNHEY; CDR2 reads SVGAGI. The CDR3 is 13 residues long. The CDR3: CASSYGGDTEAFF. CDR3 nucleotide sequence: TGTGCCAGCAGTTACGGGGGCGACACTGAAGCTTTCTTT.

This clone was seen a few times. V usage is TRBV14 and J usage is TRBJ1-1; D remains ambiguous. The CDR3 length is 13 residues. Germline CDR1 SGHDN, CDR2 FVKESK. The V end lost 1 base, the J end lost 7 bases, and 10 bases lay between the germline ends. This CDR3 is CASSQGRAGEAFF. The CDR3 DNA reads as TGTGCCAGCAGCCAAGGGCGGGCGGGTGAAGCTTTCTTT.

The V and J genes are TRBV28 and TRBJ1-6; 11 positions agree with TRBD1. The CDR3 is 14 amino acids. Per germline, CDR1 MDHEN and CDR2 SYDVKM. With 7 bases clipped from V and 8 bases from J, the junction kept 4 bases outside the gene matches. The CDR3 DNA is TGTGCCAGCACCCCGGGACAGGGGGATTCACCCCTCCACTTT. It encodes CASTPGQGDSPLHF.

J is TRBJ2-7 and V is TRBV5-4; 8 bases line up with TRBD2. The V and J ends lost 1 base and 7 bases, in that order; junction bases with no gene match: 13. CDR3 length equals 16 residues. Per germline, CDR1 SGHNT and CDR2 YYREEE (reference sequence). CDR3 sequence reads: CASSLRGSGRAGEQYF. The CDR3 DNA sequence: TGTGCCAGCAGCTTGCGGGGGAGCGGGAGAGCGGGAGAGCAGTACTTC.

J is TRBJ2-7 and V is TRBV11-1, with a tentative D call TRBD2 (5 bases). V was pared by 1 base and J by 0 bases, with 13 bases between. CDR3 length: 16 residues. The germline V gene has CDR1 SGHAT and CDR2 FQDESV (reference sequence). Here the CDR3 DNA reads TGTGCCAGCAGCTTAGTTGCGGGCGCGAACTCCTACGAGCAGTACGTC. This sequence encodes CASSLVAGANSYEQYV.

The rearrangement joins TRBV9 to TRBJ2-2; D not resolved. The CDR3 length is 17 residues. Trimming cost V 1 base and J 2 bases, with 15 bases left between them. Germline loops: CDR1 SGDLS, CDR2 YYNGEE. The CDR3 spells CASSVSGAGANTGELFF. The CDR3 DNA reads TGTGCCAGCAGCGTATCCGGAGCCGGAGCCAACACCGGGGAGCTGTTTTTT.

This clone has a handful of counts. This chain links TRBV4-1 with TRBJ1-6, with a weak D call TRBD1 (6 bases). The CDR3 is 15 residues long. Trimming took 0 bases from V and 10 from J, leaving 13 bases between them. CDR1 MGHRA and CDR2 YSYEKL come from the germline V gene. The CDR3 DNA reads TGCGCCAGCAGCCAAGATCGCGGGGGGCGGTCACCCCTCCACTTT. Translating gives CASSQDRGGRSPLHF.

The rearrangement links TRBV19 to TRBJ1-5; D unclear. Germline V gene data show CDR1 as LNHDA and CDR2 as SQIVND (reference sequence). This CDR3 has 15 amino acids. Trimming removed 5 bases from V and 0 bases from J, with 11 bases in between. The CDR3 sequence is CASSRWALSNQPQHF. The CDR3 DNA is TGTGCCAGTAGTCGTTGGGCACTTAGCAATCAGCCCCAGCATTTT.

This chain joins TRBV6-2 or TRBV6-3 and TRBJ2-1; D uncertain. V was cut by 3 bases and J by 7 bases, with 22 bases left in between. The CDR3 loop spans 17 amino acids. Germline CDR1 is MNHEY and CDR2 is SVGEGT. The CDR3 sequence: CASSYVGELWVENEQFF. The CDR3 region has the DNA TGTGCCAGCAGTTATGTGGGCGAACTCTGGGTTGAAAATGAGCAGTTCTTC.

The rearrangement links TRBV7-9 to TRBJ2-2, with D possibly matching TRBD2 (6 bases). Trimming removed 5 bases at V and 7 bases at J, with 20 bases between. Germline assignment: CDR1 SEHNR and CDR2 FQNEAQ (reference sequence). The CDR3 extends over 16 amino acids. Written as DNA, the CDR3 is TGTGCCAGCAGCCCTAGGGGAGGACCGCACCTCGGGGAGCTGTTTTTT. This translates into CASSPRGGPHLGELFF.

The chain uses TRBV5-1 and TRBJ2-1, with 12 bases aligning to TRBD2. This CDR3 region has 16 residues. Germline trimming cut 4 bases from V and 4 bases from J; bases unmatched to any gene: 6. CDR1 and CDR2 (germline): SGHRS, YFSETQ. This CDR3 reads CASSLTTSGGYNEQFF. DNA of the CDR3: TGCGCCAGCAGCCTGACGACTAGCGGGGGATACAATGAGCAGTTCTTC. The variable domain in full, with the rest retrieved from reference TRBV5-1 and TRBJ2-1, is KAGVTQTPRYLIKTRGQQVTLSCSPISGHRSVSWYQQTPGQGLQFLFEYFSETQRNKGNFPGRFSGRQFSNSRSEMNVSTLELGDSALYLCASSLTTSGGYNEQFFGPGTRLTVL.

The V and J genes are TRBV7-2 and TRBJ2-4; 7 nucleotides align to TRBD2. Per the germline V gene, CDR1 is SGHTA and CDR2 is FQGNSA. The CDR3 covers 17 residues. Unmatched junction bases numbered 17, after V lost 5 bases and J lost 7 bases. The CDR3 here is CASSPPPRGTLNNIQYF. Here the CDR3 DNA reads TGTGCCAGCAGCCCCCCCCCGCGGGGGACCCTGAATAACATTCAGTACTTC.

The chain couples TRBV5-1 to TRBJ1-2, with 9 nucleotides matching TRBD1. Trimming at V came to 6 bases and at J to 3 bases, leaving 6 bases not matched to a gene. The CDR3 extends over 14 amino acids. Germline loops: CDR1 SGHRS, CDR2 YFSETQ. The CDR3, as DNA: TGCGCCAGCAACCTGGGGGACAGGGACTATGGCTACACCTTC. This codes for CASNLGDRDYGYTF.

This chain joins TRBV18 and TRBJ1-6; no clear D gene. The V end was cut by 0 bases, the J end by 3 bases, with 6 bases between. CDR3 length: 15 residues. Germline-derived CDR1 and CDR2 are KGHSH and LQKENI. CDR3 coding DNA: TGTGCCAGCTCACCACCCGGTGGCTATAATTCACCCCTCCACTTT. This codes for CASSPPGGYNSPLHF. Full variable domain (outside the CDR3, taken from reference TRBV18 and TRBJ1-6): NAGVMQNPRHLVRRRGQEARLRCSPMKGHSHVYWYRQLPEEGLKFMVYLQKENIIDESGMPKERFSAEFPKEGPSILRIQQVVRGDSAAYFCASSPPGGYNSPLHFGNGTRLTVT.

The V and J genes are TRBV5-5 and TRBJ1-2; TRBD1 is a possible D gene (5 bases). Germline V gives CDR1 SGHKS, CDR2 YYEKEE (reference sequence). This CDR3 spans 13 amino acids. V was trimmed by 0 bases and J by 11 bases, leaving 14 bases between them. In DNA, the CDR3 is TGTGCCAGCAGCTTGGACGGCTGGAAGGGGTACACCTTC. Its translation: CASSLDGWKGYTF.

J is TRBJ2-5 and V is TRBV6-2 or TRBV6-3; 7 bases are shared with TRBD2. The V segment lost 2 bases and the J segment 2 bases; nucleotides outside the gene matches: 5. Germline values: CDR1 MNHEY, CDR2 SVGEGT. This CDR3 is built from 15 residues. CDR3 protein: CASSYPGGRQETQYF. The CDR3 nucleotides read TGTGCCAGCAGTTACCCCGGGGGGAGACAAGAGACCCAGTACTTC.

The chain recombines TRBV14 with TRBJ2-1, with 7 bases aligning to TRBD2. This CDR3 has 15 residues. Germline V gene sequence: CDR1 SGHDN, CDR2 FVKESK. The V gene end was trimmed by 4 bases and the J gene end by 5 bases; junction bases not matched to a gene: 8. CDR3 nucleotides: TGTGCCAGCAGCCCCTCGGGAGGATCAAACAATGAGCAGTTCTTC. Translated: CASSPSGGSNNEQFF. Variable domain in full (rest from reference TRBV14 and TRBJ2-1): EAGVTQFPSHSVIEKGQTVTLRCDPISGHDNLYWYRRVMGKEIKFLLHFVKESKQDESGMPNNRFLAERTGGTYSTLKVQPAELEDSGVYFCASSPSGGSNNEQFFGPGTRLTVL.

The chain joins TRBV11-2 to TRBJ2-5, with TRBD2 matching 13 bases. V lost 5 bases to trimming and J lost 5 bases; unmatched junction nucleotides: 5. The CDR3 length is 15 residues. Germline lookup yields CDR1 SGHAT and CDR2 FQNNGV. CDR3 protein: CASSRGLAGPETQYF. The CDR3 DNA follows: TGTGCCAGCAGCCGGGGACTAGCGGGACCGGAGACCCAGTACTTC.

This chain connects TRBV6-5 to TRBJ2-7; weak D call: TRBD1 (5 bases). In germline, CDR1 is MNHEY, CDR2 SVGAGI. V lost 8 bases to trimming and J lost 5 bases, with 16 bases between them. The CDR3 runs 13 residues. CDR3 DNA sequence: TGTGCCAGCGGACACGGCTTCTCTGACGAGCAGTACGTC. It codes for CASGHGFSDEQYV.

The chain joins TRBV9 to TRBJ2-5, with TRBD2 matching 10 bases. The CDR3 has 15 residues. CDR1 and CDR2 (germline): SGDLS, YYNGEE. V shed 2 bases and J 5 bases; nucleotides not matched to a gene: 6. The CDR3: CASSVQAGGGETQYF. The CDR3 nucleotides read TGTGCCAGCAGCGTTCAAGCGGGAGGGGGGGAGACCCAGTACTTC.

The chain recombines TRBV7-9 with TRBJ2-1; 9 positions match TRBD2. The CDR3 loop spans 15 amino acids. After removal of 3 bases from V and 6 bases from J, the junction contained 6 bases not matched to a gene. From germline, CDR1 is SEHNR and CDR2 FQNEAQ (reference sequence). Here the CDR3 DNA reads TGTGCCAGCAGCTTTATGGGCGGGAGGGCCAATGAGCAGTTCTTC. It specifies CASSFMGGRANEQFF.

The gene calls are TRBV24-1 and TRBJ1-4; the D is unclear. Per germline, CDR1 KGHDR and CDR2 SFDVKD. The length of the CDR3 is 14 residues. The germline V and J ends were trimmed by 5 bases and 4 bases, with 10 bases remaining between them. CDR3 residues: CATSAEQINEKLFF. The CDR3 DNA reads as TGTGCCACCAGTGCGGAGCAGATTAATGAAAAACTGTTTTTT.

This rearrangement joins TRBV3-1 (or the pseudogene TRBV3-2) to TRBJ2-1; 9 nucleotides match TRBD2. V was pared by 4 bases and J by 6 bases, with 10 bases of the junction left unmatched. The CDR3 covers 16 residues. Per the germline V gene, CDR1 is LGHDT and CDR2 is YNNKEL (reference sequence). CDR3 loop: CASSPERAGGPNEQFF. In DNA, the CDR3 is TGTGCCAGCAGCCCCGAGCGAGCGGGAGGACCCAATGAGCAGTTCTTC.

J is TRBJ2-1 and V is TRBV9; 8 bases agree with TRBD1. The CDR3 runs to 14 residues. With V trimmed by 4 bases and J by 8 bases, 8 bases remained unmatched. Germline assignment: CDR1 SGDLS and CDR2 YYNGEE. This CDR3 reads CASSSRPGGDEQFF. Written as DNA, the CDR3 is TGTGCCAGCAGCTCTAGGCCAGGGGGCGATGAGCAGTTCTTC.

V and J are TRBV5-1 and TRBJ2-7, with a tentative D call TRBD1 (5 bases). The germline V gene has CDR1 SGHRS and CDR2 YFSETQ. This CDR3 is 13 amino acids long. V was cut by 0 bases and J by 7 bases, with 11 bases left in between. CDR3 in DNA: TGCGCCAGCAGCTTGGCCAGGGCTATGGAGCAGTACTTC. Protein: CASSLARAMEQYF.

V is TRBV5-1 and J is TRBJ2-7, with D maybe TRBD2 (5 bases). The CDR3 is 15 amino acids. The germline gives CDR1 SGHRS, CDR2 YFSETQ. V shed 2 bases and J shed 3 bases, with 15 bases lying between them. This chain's CDR3 is CASSFPETGIYEQYF. The CDR3 bases are TGCGCCAGCAGCTTCCCCGAAACGGGAATCTACGAGCAGTACTTC.

The V and J genes are TRBV5-4 and TRBJ2-7, with 10 bases matching TRBD2. Germline trimming cut 4 bases from V and 4 bases from J; bases unmatched to any gene: 5. Looked up from germline, CDR1 is SGHNT and CDR2 is YYREEE (reference sequence). CDR3 length: 14 amino acids. CDR3 residues: CASSRAGGSYEQYF. CDR3 nucleotide sequence: TGTGCCAGCAGCCGAGCGGGAGGGTCATACGAGCAGTACTTC.